This T cell receptor beta chain was recorded in a study of cytomegalovirus exposure and HLA in healthy donors. Study conclusions and caveats: The dataset shows that most TCR sequences were rare, while some public TCRs occurred in many donors.

V trimming: 6 bases; J trimming: 2 bases; junction bases outside the gene matches: 6. The CDR3 runs 15 residues. From germline, CDR1 is MNHNS and CDR2 SASEGT. 60 Vbeta and 13 Jbeta primers were used in PCR. TCRdb keeps only in-frame clones here, not all; method: immunoSEQ multiplex PCR. The table records around 150,000 clones, roughly 80% of them present only once. As to this clone: What it binds is not known.

This chain links TRBV6-1 with TRBJ2-1, with TRBD2 matching 8 bases. Material for sequencing was PBMCs. The clonotype comes from a male donor in good health and CMV-seronegative. CDR3 sequence reads: CASRVLAVTYNEQFF. The CDR3 coding sequence is TGTGCCAGCAGGGTACTAGCGGTAACCTACAATGAGCAGTTCTTC.